These 13 T cell receptor beta chains were sequenced from one sample in a study of blood T cell repertoires in COVID-19. Sequencing was performed with immunoSEQ multiplex PCR; in TCRdb, only in-frame clones are kept and a portion is missing. The table records about 120,000 clones, more than 85% of them present only once. Material for sequencing was peripheral blood. These receptor sequences come from a human donor with acute or convalescent COVID-19. The donor label of this sample is uncertain.

The chain combines TRBV7-3 with TRBJ2-2; 8 nucleotides align to TRBD2. The V segment lost 5 bases and the J segment 4 bases; nucleotides outside the gene matches: 6. The CDR3 runs 15 residues. Germline loops: CDR1 SGHTA, CDR2 FQGTGA. The CDR3 region is CASSPGTRSTGELFF. In DNA, the CDR3 is TGTGCCAGCAGCCCCGGGACTAGGAGCACCGGGGAGCTGTTTTTT. The entire variable domain, with the rest obtained from reference TRBV7-3 and TRBJ2-2, is as follows: GAGVSQTPSNKVTEKGKYVELRCDPISGHTALYWYRQSLGQGPEFLIYFQGTGAADDSGLPNDRFFAVRPEGSVSTLKIQRTERGDSAVYLCASSPGTRSTGELFFGEGSRLTVL.

V and J are TRBV6-2 or TRBV6-3 and TRBJ2-3, with D maybe TRBD1 (6 bases). The length of the CDR3 is 15 residues. In germline, CDR1 is MNHEY, CDR2 SVGEGT. V was pared by 2 bases and J by 2 bases, with 11 bases between. CDR3 region: CASSYPGQLTDTQYF. In DNA form, the CDR3 reads TGTGCCAGCAGTTACCCCGGACAGCTCACAGATACGCAGTATTTT.

The V and J genes are TRBV2 and TRBJ1-1; D unresolved. The ends were cut back, 4 bases at V and 0 bases at J, with 6 bases in the middle. Per the germline V gene, CDR1 is SNHLY and CDR2 is FYNNEI. This CDR3 is built from 13 residues. The CDR3 DNA reads as TGTGCCAGCAGTGGAGAGCTGAACACTGAAGCTTTCTTT. It encodes CASSGELNTEAFF.

The CDR3 spells CASARDRGSGELFF. CDR3 bases: TGTGCTAGTGCCAGGGACAGGGGGTCCGGGGAGCTGTTTTTT. V is TRBV12-5 and J is TRBJ2-2; TRBD1 aligns across 11 bases. Unmatched junction bases numbered 4, after V lost 7 bases and J lost 6 bases. The germline CDR1 and CDR2 sequences are LGHNT and FRNRAP. The CDR3 extends over 14 amino acids. The entire variable domain, with the rest obtained from reference TRBV12-5 and TRBJ2-2, is as follows: DARVTQTPRHKVTEMGQEVTMRCQPILGHNTVFWYRQTMMQGLELLAYFRNRAPLDDSGMPKDRFSAEMPDATLATLKIQPSEPRDSAVYFCASARDRGSGELFFGEGSRLTVL.

This chain uses TRBV7-2 with TRBJ2-1; 7 nucleotides match TRBD2. Germline CDR1 SGHTA, CDR2 FQGNSA. This CDR3 is built from 14 residues. J lost 0 bases, V lost 8 bases, and 4 bases had no gene match. The CDR3 bases are TGTGCCAGCCGGGGGGAAGCCTCCTACAATGAGCAGTTCTTC. Translating it yields CASRGEASYNEQFF.

The chain combines TRBV7-8 with TRBJ1-1; D ambiguous. The V and J ends lost 5 bases and 0 bases respectively, with 10 bases between them. CDR1 is SGHVS and CDR2 is FQNEAQ in the germline V gene. The CDR3 is made up of 14 amino acids. As DNA, the CDR3 is TGTGCCAGCAGCCCTCGACTGATGAACACTGAAGCTTTCTTT. Amino acid sequence: CASSPRLMNTEAFF.

The genes are TRBV11-3 and TRBJ2-5; 10 positions match TRBD2. This CDR3 is built from 16 residues. V gave up 5 bases and J gave up 3 bases; unmatched junction bases: 9. Germline assignment: CDR1 SGHNT and CDR2 YENEEA. CDR3 in amino acids: CASSPSGGEDKETQYF. For the CDR3, the DNA is TGTGCCAGCAGCCCGAGCGGGGGGGAAGACAAAGAGACCCAGTACTTC.

About this clone itself: Other DNA sequences of this sample code for an identical CDR3. CDR3: CASSQASGGIQETQYF. The CDR3, as DNA: TGTGCCAGCAGCCAAGCTAGCGGGGGGATCCAAGAGACCCAGTACTTC. The chain joins TRBV4-2 to TRBJ2-5; 11 bases are a match to TRBD2. CDR1 is LGHNA, CDR2 YNFKEQ, per germline. V shed 1 base and J 1 base; nucleotides not matched to a gene: 2. The CDR3 is 16 residues long.

The V and J genes are TRBV28 and TRBJ1-5, with a tentative D call TRBD1 (5 bases). The V end lost 2 bases, the J end lost 2 bases, and 10 bases lay between the germline ends. The CDR3 consists of 15 residues. Per germline, CDR1 MDHEN and CDR2 SYDVKM. The CDR3 DNA reads as TGTGCCAGCAGTTTACGCAGGGTGGGCAATCAGCCCCAGCATTTT. It codes for CASSLRRVGNQPQHF.

CDR3 bases: TGTGCCAGCTCACCACGGGCAGGGGCGAGTTACAATGAGCAGTTCTTC. Its translation is CASSPRAGASYNEQFF. This chain connects TRBV18 to TRBJ2-1; maybe TRBD1 (6 bases). Germline loops: CDR1 KGHSH, CDR2 LQKENI. The CDR3 extends over 16 amino acids. The germline V and J ends were trimmed by 1 base and 4 bases, with 14 bases remaining between them.

The chain is built from TRBV2 and TRBJ2-1, with D perhaps TRBD2 (5 bases). The germline V gene encodes CDR1 SNHLY and CDR2 FYNNEI. This CDR3 has 19 residues. The ends were cut back, 3 bases at V and 0 bases at J, with 21 bases in the middle. The CDR3 loop is CASSEGGKASRASYNEQFF. CDR3 DNA sequence: TGTGCCAGCAGTGAGGGTGGTAAGGCTAGCCGAGCCTCCTACAATGAGCAGTTCTTC.

This clone was recorded once. This sequence joins TRBV6-1 and TRBJ1-5; D perhaps matches TRBD1 (6 bases). CDR1 and CDR2 from the germline V gene are MNHNS and SASEGT. Trimming removed 2 bases from V and 4 bases from J, with 24 bases in between. CDR3 length: 19 residues. The CDR3 nucleotides are TGTGCCAGCAGTGAATTTGCGTTGGACAGCAGTCCTCGGAATCAGCCCCAGCATTTT. Protein sequence: CASSEFALDSSPRNQPQHF.

CDR3 nucleotide sequence: TGTGCCAGCAGGACAGGCAGCGGAAATGAAAAACTGTTTTTT. Its protein is CASRTGSGNEKLFF. The chain employs TRBV6-6 and TRBJ1-4, with D perhaps TRBD1 (6 bases). The CDR3 is 14 residues long. CDR1 is MNHNY and CDR2 is SVGAGI in the germline V gene (reference sequence). V lost 6 bases and J lost 5, with 13 bases in between.